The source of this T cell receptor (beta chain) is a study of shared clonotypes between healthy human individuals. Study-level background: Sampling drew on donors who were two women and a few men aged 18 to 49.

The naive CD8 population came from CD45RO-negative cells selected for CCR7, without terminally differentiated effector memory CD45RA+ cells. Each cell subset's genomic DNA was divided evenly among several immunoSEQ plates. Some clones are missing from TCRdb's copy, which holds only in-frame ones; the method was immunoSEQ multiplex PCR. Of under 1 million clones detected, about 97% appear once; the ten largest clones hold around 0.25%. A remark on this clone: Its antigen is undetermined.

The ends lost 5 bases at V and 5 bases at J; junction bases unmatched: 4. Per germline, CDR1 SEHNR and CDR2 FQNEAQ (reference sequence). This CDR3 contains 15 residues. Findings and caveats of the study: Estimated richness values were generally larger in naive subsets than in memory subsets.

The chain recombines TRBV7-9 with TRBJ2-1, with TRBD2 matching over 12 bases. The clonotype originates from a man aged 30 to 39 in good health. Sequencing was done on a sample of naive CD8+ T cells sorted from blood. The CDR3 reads CASSTTSGGDNEQFF. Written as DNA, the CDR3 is TGTGCCAGCAGCACGACTAGCGGGGGAGACAATGAGCAGTTCTTC. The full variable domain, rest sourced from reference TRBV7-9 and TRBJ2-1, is DTGVSQNPRHKITKRGQNVTFRCDPISEHNRLYWYRQTLGQGPEFLTYFQNEAQLEKSRLLSDRFSAERPKGSFSTLEIQRTEQGDSAMYLCASSTTSGGDNEQFFGPGTRLTVL.